This T cell receptor (beta chain) was recorded in a study of tumor-infiltrating lymphocytes in primary liver carcinoma. As for the study in general: Tumor staging was T1-T3 N0M0; sizes spanned about 4.2 to 11 cm across. Samples had roughly 3.5 to 7.13 million productive TCRbeta reads, comparable between tissue types.

Overall study findings and caveats: Compared with tumor region pairs, tumor-adjacent and tumor-blood pairs overlapped less.

Alongside blood RNA obtained from unsorted whole blood, germline DNA was also extracted. Researchers generated TCR beta cDNA from approximately 0.55 ug of total RNA, relying on a constant-region primer. A slightly modified ARM-PCR protocol with three nested multiplex PCR rounds produced these TCR beta libraries. The first two PCR rounds, around 10 cycles each, used TRBV1-TRBV30 forward primers and a C-beta reverse primer. One entry per CDR3 protein results from TCRdb running MiXCR on the multiplex PCR reads. This sample has fewer than 350,000 distinct CDR3 sequences, with over 55% found just once. This CDR3 is 14 amino acids long. CDR1 is MDHEN and CDR2 is SYDVKM in the germline V gene. Deletions cut 7 bases from V and 4 bases from J, with 13 bases between. A remark on this clonotype: Its antigen is unidentified.

This sequence was found in a man in his forties or fifties with primary liver carcinoma and hepatitis B virus infection. The chain recombines TRBV28 with TRBJ1-4; unclear D gene. The specimen sequenced was peripheral blood. CDR3 nucleotides: TGTGCCAGCACGAATAGGGCGGTTAATGAAAAACTGTTTTTT. This translates into CASTNRAVNEKLFF.